This T cell receptor beta chain was captured in a study of T cell responses to AZD1222 COVID-19 vaccine. This clone has only one observation. Germline CDR1 and CDR2: MNHEY and SVGAGI. This CDR3 is 13 amino acids long. J gave up 4 bases and V 7 bases, and 4 bases lay outside the gene matches. Sequenced by immunoSEQ multiplex PCR; TCRdb stores in-frame clones only, minus some. This table has roughly 40,000 clones, about 90% appearing once. The clonotype originates from an adult who received the AZD1222 COVID-19 vaccine. This specimen was peripheral blood, taken 28 days after the second AZD1222 dose. The chain carries TRBV6-5 and TRBJ1-5, with TRBD1 matching over 7 bases. The CDR3 nucleotides are TGTGCCAGCACACAGGGGATAAATCAGCCCCAGCATTTT. As protein: CASTQGINQPQHF.